Given below is one T cell receptor (beta chain) in context. This sample is part of a study of blood T cell repertoires in COVID-19. The assay was immunoSEQ multiplex PCR, and TCRdb's table has in-frame clones only and misses some. The table has 200,000 to 300,000 clones, more than 75% seen once. In germline, CDR1 is MNHNY, CDR2 SVGAGI (reference sequence). V shed 4 bases, J shed 4 bases, and the junction held 6 bases outside the gene matches. The CDR3 sequence is 15 residues long. This chain links TRBV6-6 with TRBJ1-3, with 8 positions matching TRBD1. Material: peripheral blood. This receptor was obtained from a woman aged 55-70 years with active or convalescent COVID-19. CDR3 sequence: CASSSTGDRGNTIYF. The CDR3 region has the DNA TGTGCCAGCAGTTCAACAGGGGACAGGGGAAACACCATATATTTT.